This T cell receptor (beta chain) emerged from a study of T cells in Graves' hyperthyroidism and ophthalmopathy. The CDR3 contains 15 residues. Trimming at V came to 4 bases and at J to 3 bases, leaving 5 bases not matched to a gene. The V gene's germline CDR1 is MDHEN and CDR2 SYDVKM. RNA transcripts yielded amplified TCR beta CDR3 regions. In the first-round RT-PCR of the TCR CDR3, the HTBI primer set was used. Using its own MiXCR run on the multiplex PCR reads, TCRdb lists one record per CDR3 protein. Seen here are roughly 350,000 distinct CDR3 sequences, roughly 15% observed once, and the top ten hold around 32%.

The sequenced sample consisted of blood. The clonotype comes from a woman in her forties with Graves' ophthalmopathy. The chain carries TRBV28 and TRBJ2-7; 11 positions match TRBD1. Written as DNA, the CDR3 is TGTGCCAGCAGTTCTAGGACAGGGGGCAACTACGAGCAGTACTTC. It encodes CASSSRTGGNYEQYF.